The entry below describes one T cell receptor beta chain. The antigen remains unidentified. Using immunoSEQ multiplex PCR, the repertoire was profiled, and TCRdb retains in-frame clones only, with some absent. In the table there are about 69,000 clones, 90% to 95% of which are singletons. This sample is part of a study of T cell clonotyping in hematopoietic cell transplantation. Study outcomes and limitations: Pathologically expanded recipient clonotypes increased progressively from day 30 to day 180 as diversity fell. Higher Inverse Simpson Index values in graft donor and pretransplant recipient predicted broader posttransplant TCR diversity.

The CDR3 contains 15 residues. Germline CDR1 and CDR2: MNHNS and SASEGT. V was pared by 2 bases and J by 6 bases, with 5 bases of the junction left unmatched. The sequence derives from a man aged 50-60 years in good health. Some clones in this sample may be carry-over from other donors' samples. The chain carries TRBV6-1 and TRBJ2-3, with 10 bases lining up with TRBD2. The specimen sequenced was peripheral blood mononuclear cells. The DNA of the CDR3 is TGTGCCAGCAGTGAACCAGCGGGGGGGCTTGATACGCAGTATTTT. This gives the protein CASSEPAGGLDTQYF.